The 22 T cell receptor beta chains in this list originate from one sample, sequenced in a study of T cells in Graves' hyperthyroidism and ophthalmopathy. TCR beta CDR3 regions were amplified from RNA. HTBI primers drove first-round RT-PCR of the TCR CDR3. Using its own MiXCR run on the multiplex PCR reads, TCRdb lists one record per CDR3 protein. The profile covers approximately 870,000 distinct CDR3 sequences, with 38% appearing a single time and approximately 10% taken by the ten largest. The source material was blood. The receptors here all came from a man aged 18 to 35 with Graves' hyperthyroidism.

The gene calls are TRBV29-1 and TRBJ1-1; a possible D gene is TRBD1 (5 bases). The CDR3 covers 12 residues. From germline, CDR1 is SQVTM and CDR2 ANQGSEA. CDR3 loop: CSVDGQGPEAFF. In nucleotides, the CDR3 is TGCAGTGTGGATGGGCAGGGACCTGAAGCTTTCTTT.

This clonotype has just a few counts. This sequence joins TRBV7-2 and TRBJ2-7; 10 bases are shared with TRBD1. Per the germline V gene, CDR1 is SGHTA and CDR2 is FQGNSA. The CDR3 contains 15 residues. V dropped 5 bases and J dropped 8; count of bases not matched to a gene: 12. This CDR3 reads CASSHFRDRGNKQYF. As DNA, the CDR3 is TGTGCCAGCAGCCATTTCCGGGACAGGGGAAATAAGCAGTACTTC.

There are many counts of this clonotype. V usage is TRBV24-1 and J usage is TRBJ1-2, with a tentative D call TRBD1 (5 bases). This CDR3 is built from 13 residues. Germline V lookup: CDR1 KGHDR, CDR2 SFDVKD. Trimming cost V 3 bases and J 7 bases, with 11 bases left between them. CDR3 nucleotides: TGTGCCACCAGTGATCGGGACTCGGGTGGCTACACCTTC. Protein sequence: CATSDRDSGGYTF.

J is TRBJ2-2 and V is TRBV7-9; D perhaps matches TRBD1 (6 bases). Germline lookup yields CDR1 SEHNR and CDR2 FQNEAQ (reference sequence). Trimming removed 3 bases from V and 5 bases from J, with 10 bases in between. The CDR3 has 14 residues. CDR3 sequence reads: CASSFRGLTGELFF. The CDR3 coding sequence is TGTGCCAGCAGCTTCAGGGGATTGACCGGGGAGCTGTTTTTT.

The table lists this clonotype with many counts. This chain connects TRBV2 to TRBJ2-2; 7 nucleotides match TRBD1. Looked up from germline, CDR1 is SNHLY and CDR2 is FYNNEI. The trim removed 5 bases at V and 6 bases at J, leaving 3 bases unmatched. This CDR3 has 13 residues. The CDR3 region is CASSRGTAGELFF. The CDR3 coding sequence is TGTGCCAGCAGTAGAGGGACAGCCGGGGAGCTGTTTTTT.

This clonotype was seen at least ten times. The chain carries TRBV29-1 and TRBJ2-5, with D tentatively TRBD1 or TRBD2 (5 bases each). V shed 1 base and J shed 2 bases, with 14 bases lying between them. The CDR3 loop spans 15 amino acids. Germline CDR1 SQVTM, CDR2 ANQGSEA. CDR3 in amino acids: CSVEGSRDLQETQYF. CDR3 sequence (DNA): TGCAGCGTTGAAGGGTCCCGGGACCTTCAAGAGACCCAGTACTTC.

The rearrangement joins TRBV12-3 or TRBV12-4 to TRBJ2-7; either TRBD1 or TRBD2 may fit D (6 bases each). The germline V and J ends were trimmed by 0 bases and 2 bases, with 11 bases remaining between them. The CDR3 covers 15 residues. This CDR3 is CASSLATGAAYEQYF. Written as DNA, the CDR3 is TGTGCCAGCAGTTTAGCCACGGGGGCAGCCTACGAGCAGTACTTC.

The chain is built from TRBV6-6 and TRBJ1-1, with 7 bases identical to TRBD1. Trimming cost V 8 bases and J 6 bases; bases outside gene matches: 6. The germline gives CDR1 MNHNY, CDR2 SVGAGI (reference sequence). The CDR3 sequence is 12 residues long. CDR3 nucleotides: TGTGCCAGCTTTAAGACAGGGTCTGAAGCTTTCTTT. It yields the protein CASFKTGSEAFF.

Points on this clonotype: A much larger clonotype is one base distant, so this may be a read error. The chain uses TRBV19 and TRBJ2-7; the match to TRBD1 covers 7 bases. CDR1 LNHDA and CDR2 SQIVND come from the germline V gene (reference sequence). The CDR3 contains 12 residues. J was trimmed by 6 bases and V by 4 bases; bases with no gene match: 3. CDR3 region: CASSTRQGEQYF. Here the CDR3 DNA reads TGTGCCAGTAGTACTCGACAGGGCGAGCAGTACTTC.

The chain has TRBV5-4 and TRBJ1-2, with a weak D call TRBD1 (5 bases). Germline CDR1 is SGHNT and CDR2 is YYREEE (reference sequence). The V end was cut by 0 bases, the J end by 8 bases, with 14 bases between. The CDR3 spans 14 residues. The CDR3 spells CASSLAGANRGYTF. The CDR3, as DNA: TGTGCCAGCAGCTTGGCCGGGGCTAATCGGGGCTACACCTTC. Supplemented by reference TRBV5-4 and TRBJ1-2, the full variable domain reads ETGVTQSPTHLIKTRGQQVTLRCSSQSGHNTVSWYQQALGQGPQFIFQYYREEENGRGNFPPRFSGLQFPNYSSELNVNALELDDSALYLCASSLAGANRGYTFGSGTRLTVV.

This clonotype was seen ten or more times. The genes are TRBV2 and TRBJ1-1; D is unresolved. Trimming cost V 6 bases and J 1 base, with 9 bases left between them. Germline CDR1 SNHLY, CDR2 FYNNEI. This CDR3 region has 13 residues. The CDR3 nucleotides read TGTGCCAGCAGCCTTGACGCGAACACTGAAGCTTTCTTT. It translates to CASSLDANTEAFF.

The chain has TRBV12-3 or TRBV12-4 and TRBJ2-7; perhaps TRBD1 as D (5 bases). The CDR3 has 17 residues. V was trimmed by 6 bases and J by 2 bases, leaving 23 bases between them. This chain's CDR3 is CASSQTVSLYPTYEQYF. DNA for the CDR3: TGTGCCAGCAGCCAGACAGTTTCACTCTACCCTACCTACGAGCAGTACTTC.

CDR3 DNA sequence: TGTGCCAGCAGCTCGAGGCAGAACCAAGAGACCCAGTACTTC. Translating gives CASSSRQNQETQYF. The chain recombines TRBV5-4 with TRBJ2-5; D gene uncertain. Trimming removed 3 bases at V and 0 bases at J, with 9 bases between. There are 14 residues in the CDR3. Germline CDR1 and CDR2: SGHNT and YYREEE (reference sequence).

This clonotype appeared many times. The chain links TRBV7-2 to TRBJ1-6; 8 bases are shared with TRBD1. The junction had 11 bases not matched to a gene; V was cut back by 5 bases and J by 8 bases. Germline CDR1 SGHTA, CDR2 FQGNSA. This CDR3 spans 16 amino acids. The CDR3 region is CASSPVWAGGDSPLHF. The DNA of the CDR3 is TGTGCCAGCAGCCCGGTCTGGGCAGGGGGCGATTCACCCCTCCACTTT.

This clonotype has at least ten counts. The chain links TRBV20-1 to TRBJ1-6; D not certain. Germline values: CDR1 DFQATT, CDR2 SNEGSKA (reference sequence). CDR3 length equals 13 residues. The CDR3: CSVSGPTDSPLHF. The CDR3 DNA follows: TGCAGCGTGTCAGGCCCTACCGATTCACCCCTCCACTTT.

In this sample, this clonotype turned up many times. CDR3 DNA: TGCAGTGCTAGTTTGGGAGTGTATAATTCACCCCTCCACTTT. Translation: CSASLGVYNSPLHF. This rearrangement joins TRBV20-1 to TRBJ1-6; D is undetermined. The V end lost 3 bases, the J end lost 4 bases, and 10 bases lay between the germline ends. The germline V gene encodes CDR1 DFQATT and CDR2 SNEGSKA (reference sequence). The CDR3 totals 14 residues.

This clonotype was seen ten or more times. The rearrangement uses TRBV19 and TRBJ1-1; D is unclear. The CDR3 sequence is 13 residues long. V was pared by 7 bases and J by 2 bases, with 11 bases between. Germline V gene sequence: CDR1 LNHDA, CDR2 SQIVND (reference sequence). The CDR3 DNA is TGTGCCAGTAAGCCAGTAGGAAACACTGAAGCTTTCTTT. This sequence encodes CASKPVGNTEAFF.

There are many counts of this clonotype. V is TRBV20-1 and J is TRBJ1-3; D gene ambiguous. The germline gives CDR1 DFQATT, CDR2 SNEGSKA (reference sequence). This CDR3 is 12 amino acids long. The V end lost 6 bases, the J end lost 4 bases, and 10 bases lay between the germline ends. CDR3 in amino acids: CSAKDPGNTIYF. The CDR3 DNA sequence: TGCAGTGCAAAGGACCCAGGAAACACCATATATTTT.

The CDR3 sequence is CSAQGALGAETQYF. The CDR3, as DNA: TGCAGCGCGCAGGGGGCATTAGGGGCAGAGACCCAGTACTTC. V usage is TRBV29-1 and J usage is TRBJ2-5; 8 bases line up with TRBD1. V shed 7 bases and J 4 bases; nucleotides not matched to a gene: 11. The germline V gene has CDR1 SQVTM and CDR2 ANQGSEA. The CDR3 consists of 14 residues.

Of note for this clonotype: Given a much more abundant clone one base away, this may be a read error. The chain combines TRBV29-1 with TRBJ2-7; tentatively, D is TRBD1 (5 bases). V lost 1 base and J 2 bases, leaving 21 bases between the germline ends. The CDR3 runs to 17 residues. CDR1 and CDR2 (germline): SQVTM, ANQGSEA. The chain's CDR3 is CSVEAGNAPTQTYEQYF. The CDR3 bases are TGCAGCGTTGAAGCAGGGAACGCCCCAACCCAGACCTACGAGCAGTACTTC.

J is TRBJ2-2 and V is TRBV20-1, with 8 bases identical to TRBD2. This CDR3 spans 14 amino acids. The junction had 2 bases not matched to a gene; V was cut back by 5 bases and J by 0 bases. Germline lookup yields CDR1 DFQATT and CDR2 SNEGSKA (reference sequence). CDR3 residues: CSAAGGANTGELFF. As DNA, the CDR3 is TGCAGTGCTGCCGGGGGGGCGAACACCGGGGAGCTGTTTTTT.

V gene TRBV7-2 combines with J gene TRBJ1-3, with unresolved D. The germline V and J ends were trimmed by 3 bases and 8 bases, with 20 bases remaining between them. Per germline, CDR1 SGHTA and CDR2 FQGNSA. The CDR3 runs to 16 residues. CDR3 DNA: TGTGCCAGCAGCTTTGACGGCGAACGCTATGGCTACACCATATATTTT. Amino acid sequence: CASSFDGERYGYTIYF.